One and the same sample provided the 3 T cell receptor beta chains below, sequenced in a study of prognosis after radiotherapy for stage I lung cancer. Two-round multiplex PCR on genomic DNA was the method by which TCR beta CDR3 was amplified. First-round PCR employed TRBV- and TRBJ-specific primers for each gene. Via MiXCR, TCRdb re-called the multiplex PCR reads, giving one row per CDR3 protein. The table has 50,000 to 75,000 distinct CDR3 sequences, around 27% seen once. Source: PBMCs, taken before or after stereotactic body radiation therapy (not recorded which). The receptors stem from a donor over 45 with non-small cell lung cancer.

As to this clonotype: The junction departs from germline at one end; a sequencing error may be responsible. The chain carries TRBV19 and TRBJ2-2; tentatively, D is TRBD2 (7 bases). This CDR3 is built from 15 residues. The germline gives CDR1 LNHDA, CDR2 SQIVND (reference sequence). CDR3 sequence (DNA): TGTGCCAGTAGATACAGGGAGCGGGGCACCTGGGAGCTGCTTTTT. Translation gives CASRYRERGTWELLF.

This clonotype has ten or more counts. CDR3 residues: CATSRGDRGGTEAFF. For the CDR3, the DNA is TGTGCCACCAGCAGAGGGGACAGGGGAGGCACTGAAGCTTTCTTT. The V and J genes are TRBV15 and TRBJ1-1; 10 bases are a match to TRBD1. This CDR3 contains 15 residues. Germline CDR1 LNHNV, CDR2 YYDKDF (reference sequence). The V and J ends lost 1 base and 4 bases, in that order; junction bases with no gene match: 3.

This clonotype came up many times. The CDR3 region is CASSFDGDNSPLHF. The CDR3 DNA is TGTGCCAGCAGCTTCGACGGGGATAATTCACCCCTCCACTTT. The chain couples TRBV2 to TRBJ1-6; D gene ambiguous. CDR3 length: 14 residues. The V gene's germline CDR1 is SNHLY and CDR2 FYNNEI. V was clipped by 6 bases and J by 5 bases, with 11 bases between them.